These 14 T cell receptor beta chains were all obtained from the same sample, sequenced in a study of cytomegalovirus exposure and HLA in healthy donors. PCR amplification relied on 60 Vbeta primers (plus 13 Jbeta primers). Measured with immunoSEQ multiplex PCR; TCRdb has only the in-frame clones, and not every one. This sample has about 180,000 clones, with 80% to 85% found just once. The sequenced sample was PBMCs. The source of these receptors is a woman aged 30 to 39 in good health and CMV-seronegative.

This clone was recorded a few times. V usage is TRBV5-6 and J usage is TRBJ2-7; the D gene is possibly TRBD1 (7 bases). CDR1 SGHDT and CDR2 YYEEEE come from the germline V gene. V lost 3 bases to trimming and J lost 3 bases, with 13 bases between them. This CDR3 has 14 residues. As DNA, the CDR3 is TGTGCCAGCAGCTGGGGGGACAGACACTACGAGCAGTACTTC. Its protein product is CASSWGDRHYEQYF.

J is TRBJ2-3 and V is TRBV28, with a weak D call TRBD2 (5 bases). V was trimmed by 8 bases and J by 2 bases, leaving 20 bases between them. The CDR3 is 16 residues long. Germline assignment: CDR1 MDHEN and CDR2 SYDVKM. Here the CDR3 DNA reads TGTGCCAGCCGATCTTCCCGAGGGAGCACCACAGATACGCAGTATTTT. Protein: CASRSSRGSTTDTQYF.

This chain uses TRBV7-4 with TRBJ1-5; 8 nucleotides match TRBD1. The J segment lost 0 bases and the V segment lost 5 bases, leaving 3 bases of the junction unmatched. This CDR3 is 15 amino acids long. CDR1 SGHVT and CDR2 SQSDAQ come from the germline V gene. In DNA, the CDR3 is TGTGCCAGCAGCCAGGGACAGGATAGCAATCAGCCCCAGCATTTT. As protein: CASSQGQDSNQPQHF.

The CDR3: CASSIHRQGGTGDEQFF. The CDR3, as DNA: TGTGCCAGCAGCATCCATCGACAGGGGGGGACGGGCGATGAGCAGTTCTTC. The gene calls are TRBV9 and TRBJ2-1; TRBD1 matches 9 bases. The CDR3 runs to 17 residues. Germline-derived CDR1 and CDR2 are SGDLS and YYNGEE. The V gene end was trimmed by 4 bases and the J gene end by 8 bases; junction bases not matched to a gene: 16. Filled out from reference TRBV9 and TRBJ2-1, the complete variable domain reads DSGVTQTPKHLITATGQRVTLRCSPRSGDLSVYWYQQSLDQGLQFLIQYYNGEERAKGNILERFSAQQFPDLHSELNLSSLELGDSALYFCASSIHRQGGTGDEQFFGPGTRLTVL.

The CDR3 coding sequence is TGTGCCAGCAGCCAAGAAGCAAGGGGGCAAATCTATGGCTACACCTTC. This translates into CASSQEARGQIYGYTF. This chain links TRBV14 with TRBJ1-2; TRBD1 matches at 7 bases. The CDR3 loop spans 16 amino acids. Unmatched junction bases numbered 8, after V lost 0 bases and J lost 4 bases. Germline-derived CDR1 and CDR2 are SGHDN and FVKESK.

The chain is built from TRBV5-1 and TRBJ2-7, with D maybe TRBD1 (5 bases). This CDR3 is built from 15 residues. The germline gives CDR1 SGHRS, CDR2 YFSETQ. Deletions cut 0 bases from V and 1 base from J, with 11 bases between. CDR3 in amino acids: CASSLAAGLSYEQYF. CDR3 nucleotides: TGCGCCAGCAGCTTGGCGGCAGGGCTGTCCTACGAGCAGTACTTC.

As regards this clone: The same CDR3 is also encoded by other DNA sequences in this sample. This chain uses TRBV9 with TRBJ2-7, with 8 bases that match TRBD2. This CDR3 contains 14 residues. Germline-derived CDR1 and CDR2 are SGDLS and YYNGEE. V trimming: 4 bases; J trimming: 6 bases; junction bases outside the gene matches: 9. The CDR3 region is CASSPGLAEVEQYF. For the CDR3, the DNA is TGTGCCAGCAGCCCCGGACTAGCAGAGGTCGAGCAGTACTTC.

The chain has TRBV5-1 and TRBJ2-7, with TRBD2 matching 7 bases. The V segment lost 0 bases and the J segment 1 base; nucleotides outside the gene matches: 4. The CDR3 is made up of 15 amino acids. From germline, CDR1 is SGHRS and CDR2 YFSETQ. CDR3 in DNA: TGCGCCAGCAGCTTGGTGGTCGGGGGGTCCTACGAGCAGTACTTC. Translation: CASSLVVGGSYEQYF.

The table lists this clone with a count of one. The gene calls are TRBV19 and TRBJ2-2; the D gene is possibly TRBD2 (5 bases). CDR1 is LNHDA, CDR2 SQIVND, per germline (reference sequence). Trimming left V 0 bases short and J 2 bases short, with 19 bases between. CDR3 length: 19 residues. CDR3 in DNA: TGTGCCAGTAGTATAGATCTTCCCACTAGACCCTTTAACACCGGGGAGCTGTTTTTT. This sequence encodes CASSIDLPTRPFNTGELFF.

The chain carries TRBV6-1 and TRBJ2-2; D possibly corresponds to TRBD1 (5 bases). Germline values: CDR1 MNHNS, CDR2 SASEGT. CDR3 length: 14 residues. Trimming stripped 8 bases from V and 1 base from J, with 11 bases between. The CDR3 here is CASARRENTGELFF. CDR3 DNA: TGTGCCAGCGCGCGCAGGGAGAACACCGGGGAGCTGTTTTTT.

This CDR3 is CASSLWLGQGAANYGYTF. The CDR3 coding sequence is TGTGCCAGCAGTTTATGGCTTGGACAGGGGGCAGCTAACTATGGCTACACCTTC. The chain uses TRBV28 and TRBJ1-2; 11 bases align to TRBD1. Germline CDR1 is MDHEN and CDR2 is SYDVKM. V trimming: 0 bases; J trimming: 0 bases; junction bases outside the gene matches: 6. The CDR3 is 18 amino acids.

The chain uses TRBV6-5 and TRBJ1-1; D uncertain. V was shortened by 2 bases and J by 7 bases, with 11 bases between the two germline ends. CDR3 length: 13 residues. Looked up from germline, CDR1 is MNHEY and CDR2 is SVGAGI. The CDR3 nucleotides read TGTGCCAGCAGTTACCCCGGACTGTTTGAAGCTTTCTTT. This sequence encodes CASSYPGLFEAFF.

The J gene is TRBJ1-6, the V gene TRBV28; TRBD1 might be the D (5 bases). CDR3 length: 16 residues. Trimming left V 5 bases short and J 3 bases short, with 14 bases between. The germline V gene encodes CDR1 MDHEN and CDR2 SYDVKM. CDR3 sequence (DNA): TGTGCCAGCAGTCCAATCAGGGATTTCTATAATTCACCCCTCCACTTT. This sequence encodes CASSPIRDFYNSPLHF. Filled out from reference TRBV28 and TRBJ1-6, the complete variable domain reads DVKVTQSSRYLVKRTGEKVFLECVQDMDHENMFWYRQDPGLGLRLIYFSYDVKMKEKGDIPEGYSVSREKKERFSLILESASTNQTSMYLCASSPIRDFYNSPLHFGNGTRLTVT.

The CDR3 reads CASGLGGSGTGQETQYF. CDR3 DNA sequence: TGTGCTAGTGGTTTGGGTGGATCCGGGACAGGACAAGAGACCCAGTACTTC. The chain uses TRBV12-5 and TRBJ2-5; 8 bases agree with TRBD1. The CDR3 totals 17 residues. Per germline, CDR1 LGHNT and CDR2 FRNRAP. V was pared by 1 base and J by 2 bases, with 9 bases of the junction left unmatched.